This record covers a single TCR beta chain. The specificity of this receptor is unknown. No base quality values were provided; no much bigger clone lies one nucleotide off. What the time point label conveys for this sample: baseline before first vaccination. Vaccinee samples were obtained from the UK trials COV001 and COV002, which included a single-blind randomized controlled phase 2/3 trial of AZD1222 (ChAdOx1 nCoV-19) in healthy adults. For TCRbeta chain sequencing, PBMC samples were collected from trial participants at day 0 and at day 28 after the second dose. The CDR3 covers 17 residues, taking in both the cysteine and the phenylalanine. The kept DNA is CDR3 alone, 51 bases in frame from the first base. The V end gives up 2 bases and the J end 4 bases, leaving 11 bases in the junction not matched to a gene. CDR1 is given as LGHDT and CDR2 as YNNKEL, both from the germline V gene (reference sequence).

The CDR3 regions of human TCRbeta chains were subjected to immunosequencing. The authors' pipeline ran thus. Repertoire TCRs were checked for matches against a reference library of SARS-CoV-2-specific TCRs that had been generated using the MIRA antigen-specificity platform. Breadth was defined as the fraction of unique TCRs that were SARS-CoV-2-associated, and depth was defined as the fraction of total T cells that were SARS-CoV-2-associated. Using the MIRA data, every spike-specific TCR was mapped to the spike region that the TCR reacted to and assigned to either a CD4 or a CD8 class. Log10-transformed breadth and depth values were compared by one-way ANOVA with Sidak's multiple comparisons tests. Not all clones reach the TCRdb copy of this immuneACCESS table, which keeps in-frame sequences only. Checked studies attribute under half of the gap to unresolved V genes and leave the rest unexplained. From that table come the V and J calls and clone size; the DNA was used to work out D and trimming. The table for this sample lists 100,000 to 120,000 clones; around 90% of them were counted only once. The ten largest clones add up to more than 1.5% of the sample.

This specimen comes from a study of T cell responses to AZD1222 COVID-19 vaccine (dated by TCRdb to the early 2020s). With respect to the entire study: Because spike-specific TCR depth and breadth did not differ between the two schedules, AZD1222 recipients who got a second dose at roughly 4 weeks were pooled with those who got a second dose at roughly 12 weeks. A total of over 230 trial participants underwent TCR sequencing, of whom nearly 210 received two doses of AZD1222 and some 26 received two doses of the MenACWY control vaccine. Trial participants were enrolled into age subgroups of 18-55, 56-69 and 70-plus years, which contained about 160, 30 and 59 TCR-sequenced participants, respectively.

Broad study findings and their caveats: No day 14 peak-response samples were available, so repertoires were characterized only after the peak T cell response. A significant rise in spike-specific TCR breadth and depth was observed after two AZD1222 doses relative to day 0 and relative to MenACWY recipients. The 56-69-year group was small, and its depth increase did not reach significance, likely because of low power. Reportedly, close to half of the unique spike-specific TCRs recognized epitopes lying outside the regions that are mutated in the B.1.351 and B.1.1.7 variants. Vaccine-associated CD4 TCRs spanned the whole spike protein, with dominant responses in regions 160-218 and 743-854. Most participants were white British and females outnumbered males, and the authors suggested that clonal diversity may have been underestimated. Conclusions about previously exposed vaccinees are limited, since just a handful of AZD1222 recipients were seropositive for SARS-CoV-2 at baseline.

Here the sequenced sample was peripheral blood, taken on day 0 of AZD1222 vaccination. The TCR originated in an adult in good health. Recombination connected TRBV3-1 (or the pseudogene TRBV3-2) to TRBJ2-3; 8 central bases correspond to TRBD2. The CDR3 protein sequence reads: CASSQRARREGPDTQYF. The bases read TGTGCCAGCAGCCAAAGGGCCCGACGGGAGGGCCCAGATACGCAGTATTTT.